Each of the 29 T cell receptor beta chains below was sequenced from the same sample in a study of T cell changes during pregnancy in multiple sclerosis. Some clones are missing from TCRdb's copy, which holds only in-frame ones; the method was immunoSEQ multiplex PCR. The table records around 36,000 clones, about 92% of them present only once. This specimen was CD8+ T cells from peripheral blood mononuclear cells, taken in the first trimester of pregnancy. These TCRs come from a female donor with multiple sclerosis, enrolled in a pregnancy study.

This chain links TRBV7-9 with TRBJ2-1, with a possible D match to TRBD2 (5 bases). Looked up from germline, CDR1 is SEHNR and CDR2 is FQNEAQ (reference sequence). This CDR3 has 14 residues. Trimming stripped 7 bases from V and 3 bases from J, with 13 bases between. The CDR3 sequence: CASTRVARYNEQFF. In nucleotides, the CDR3 is TGTGCCAGCACCCGAGTAGCGCGCTACAATGAGCAGTTCTTC. Looking up the rest from reference TRBV7-9 and TRBJ2-1 gives the full variable domain: DTGVSQNPRHKITKRGQNVTFRCDPISEHNRLYWYRQTLGQGPEFLTYFQNEAQLEKSRLLSDRFSAERPKGSFSTLEIQRTEQGDSAMYLCASTRVARYNEQFFGPGTRLTVL.

This rearrangement joins TRBV19 to TRBJ1-1; no reliable D call. From germline, CDR1 is LNHDA and CDR2 SQIVND (reference sequence). This CDR3 is built from 13 residues. V lost 5 bases to trimming and J lost 6 bases, with 13 bases between them. CDR3 coding DNA: TGTGCCAGTAGTCCGAATGACTATGCTGAAGCTTTCTTT. Translated: CASSPNDYAEAFF.

This clone was seen once. The V gene is TRBV9, the J gene TRBJ2-7, with 10 bases identical to TRBD1. J was trimmed by 5 bases and V by 3 bases; bases with no gene match: 5. The CDR3 length is 14 residues. Germline CDR1 is SGDLS and CDR2 is YYNGEE. The CDR3 coding sequence is TGTGCCAGCAGCGGAGACAGGGGGCTCGACGAGCAGTACTTC. Translation gives CASSGDRGLDEQYF.

CDR3 sequence: CASARGGEPQHF. CDR3 DNA: TGTGCCAGTGCGAGGGGGGGCGAGCCCCAGCATTTT. This sequence joins TRBV19 and TRBJ1-5, with D possibly being TRBD1 (6 bases). CDR1 and CDR2 from the germline V gene are LNHDA and SQIVND (reference sequence). The V end was cut by 8 bases, the J end by 8 bases, with 13 bases between. The CDR3 runs 12 residues.

The chain employs TRBV5-1 and TRBJ2-5; D gene ambiguous. The CDR3 spans 13 residues. In germline, CDR1 is SGHRS, CDR2 YFSETQ. V lost 3 bases and J 3 bases, leaving 9 bases between the germline ends. In DNA, the CDR3 is TGCGCCAGCAGCTATTGGCCAGAAGAGACCCAGTACTTC. Amino acid sequence: CASSYWPEETQYF.

The chain couples TRBV27 to TRBJ1-5; D gene uncertain. Trimming shortened V by 5 bases and J by 2 bases, and 10 bases separated the two germline ends. In germline, CDR1 is MNHEY, CDR2 SMNVEV (reference sequence). The CDR3 loop spans 14 amino acids. CDR3 region: CASSPGFGNQPQHF. The CDR3 nucleotides read TGTGCCAGCAGTCCCGGGTTCGGCAATCAGCCCCAGCATTTT.

This chain links TRBV6-5 with TRBJ1-5; TRBD1 agrees at 9 bases. The CDR3 is made up of 16 amino acids. Germline V gene data show CDR1 as MNHEY and CDR2 as SVGAGI. V lost 0 bases to trimming and J lost 3 bases; unmatched junction nucleotides: 3. CDR3 in amino acids: CASSYSGTGTNQPQHF. Here the CDR3 DNA reads TGTGCCAGCAGTTACTCGGGGACAGGGACCAATCAGCCCCAGCATTTT.

The chain carries TRBV2 and TRBJ2-7; TRBD1 matches at 7 bases. The germline gives CDR1 SNHLY, CDR2 FYNNEI. This CDR3 is built from 15 residues. The V gene end was trimmed by 7 bases and the J gene end by 0 bases; junction bases not matched to a gene: 9. The CDR3 spells CASMKDRQSSYEQYF. The CDR3 DNA follows: TGTGCCAGCATGAAGGACAGGCAGAGCTCCTACGAGCAGTACTTC.

J is TRBJ2-7 and V is TRBV2; the match to TRBD1 covers 8 bases. This CDR3 has 13 amino acids. The germline V gene has CDR1 SNHLY and CDR2 FYNNEI. Trimming removed 8 bases from V and 3 bases from J; junction bases left unmatched: 6. CDR3 sequence (DNA): TGTGCCAGCGACAGGGGATTCGGCTACGAGCAGTACTTC. Translated, it gives CASDRGFGYEQYF.

The chain joins TRBV4-1 to TRBJ2-7; no firm D call. This CDR3 has 13 residues. CDR1 is MGHRA, CDR2 YSYEKL, per germline. V was trimmed by 1 base and J by 0 bases, leaving 4 bases between them. The CDR3 loop is CASSQAGSYEQYF. CDR3 DNA sequence: TGCGCCAGCAGCCAAGCAGGCTCCTACGAGCAGTACTTC.

V and J are TRBV27 and TRBJ2-1; a weak D match, TRBD1 (6 bases). CDR1 and CDR2 from the germline V gene are MNHEY and SMNVEV (reference sequence). V lost 2 bases, J lost 2 bases, and 10 bases lay in between. The CDR3 covers 15 residues. The CDR3 DNA is TGTGCCAGCAGTTTAGAGGGGGACCCCTACAATGAGCAGTTCTTC. Its protein is CASSLEGDPYNEQFF.

The chain combines TRBV27 with TRBJ1-5; D gene uncertain. The germline CDR1 and CDR2 sequences are MNHEY and SMNVEV (reference sequence). V was pared by 0 bases and J by 6 bases, with 6 bases between. The CDR3 has 13 amino acids. The CDR3 here is CASSLSGGQPQHF. The CDR3, as DNA: TGTGCCAGCAGTTTATCAGGAGGTCAGCCCCAGCATTTT.

This rearrangement joins TRBV6-4 to TRBJ1-6; D may be TRBD1 (6 bases). V was cut by 2 bases and J by 4 bases, with 12 bases left in between. The CDR3 totals 16 residues. Germline assignment: CDR1 MRHNA and CDR2 SNTAGT. CDR3 sequence reads: CASSDRGFGYNSPLHF. In DNA, the CDR3 is TGTGCCAGCAGTGACAGGGGGTTTGGGTATAATTCACCCCTCCACTTT.

This clone appeared a single time. The V call is TRBV19, the J call TRBJ2-7, with TRBD1 matching over 8 bases. CDR3 length: 14 amino acids. Unmatched junction bases numbered 8, after V lost 7 bases and J lost 3 bases. Looked up from germline, CDR1 is LNHDA and CDR2 is SQIVND (reference sequence). The DNA of the CDR3 is TGTGCCAGTAACCTGAGACAGGGGCTCTACGAGCAGTACTTC. It codes for CASNLRQGLYEQYF.

This chain joins TRBV6-6 and TRBJ2-5; 7 nucleotides agree with TRBD2. Trimming removed 6 bases from V and 5 bases from J; junction bases left unmatched: 15. This CDR3 has 16 residues. Germline V gene data show CDR1 as MNHNY and CDR2 as SVGAGI (reference sequence). The CDR3: CASSSDPTSWGETQYF. CDR3 nucleotide sequence: TGTGCCAGCAGCTCCGACCCGACTAGCTGGGGCGAGACCCAGTACTTC.

J is TRBJ1-1 and V is TRBV10-3; D ambiguous. Germline values: CDR1 ENHRY, CDR2 SYGVKD. This CDR3 is built from 11 residues. V gave up 4 bases and J gave up 5 bases, with 5 bases separating them. CDR3 residues: CAISGGTEAFF. In DNA form, the CDR3 reads TGTGCCATCAGTGGAGGTACTGAAGCTTTCTTT.

This sequence joins TRBV19 and TRBJ1-5, with TRBD1 matching over 8 bases. Germline CDR1 reads LNHDA; CDR2 reads SQIVND (reference sequence). The J segment lost 6 bases and the V segment lost 5 bases, leaving 12 bases of the junction unmatched. This CDR3 region has 16 residues. The CDR3 DNA reads TGTGCCAGTAGTGACGGTGAGACAGGGGTGACTCAGCCCCAGCATTTT. It yields the protein CASSDGETGVTQPQHF.

The chain couples TRBV7-3 to TRBJ2-3; D unclear. The CDR3 contains 14 residues. Per germline, CDR1 SGHTA and CDR2 FQGTGA. V was cut by 2 bases and J by 6 bases, with 12 bases left in between. CDR3 bases: TGTGCCAGCAGCTTAGGGCACGAGAAGGATACGCAGTATTTT. This codes for CASSLGHEKDTQYF.

The rearrangement uses TRBV11-3 and TRBJ2-7; TRBD1 aligns across 8 bases. Germline lookup yields CDR1 SGHNT and CDR2 YENEEA. The trim removed 5 bases at V and 0 bases at J, leaving 6 bases unmatched. The CDR3 is made up of 15 amino acids. CDR3 nucleotides: TGTGCCAGCAGCCCAACAGGGGGGAGCTCCTACGAGCAGTACTTC. It translates to CASSPTGGSSYEQYF.

This sequence joins TRBV7-2 and TRBJ1-3; 9 positions agree with TRBD1. V gave up 4 bases and J gave up 5 bases; unmatched junction bases: 3. This CDR3 contains 14 residues. From germline, CDR1 is SGHTA and CDR2 FQGNSA. The CDR3 loop is CASSSGQGRNTIYF. The CDR3, as DNA: TGTGCCAGCAGCTCCGGACAGGGGAGAAACACCATATATTTT.

The chain has TRBV30 and TRBJ1-2; no definite D call. Germline V CDR1 and CDR2: GTSNPN, SVGIG (reference sequence). V was pared by 0 bases and J by 11 bases, with 22 bases between. The CDR3 is 15 amino acids. The CDR3 region is CAWSVLQRYESGYTF. The CDR3 nucleotides are TGTGCCTGGAGTGTACTTCAGCGGTATGAGAGTGGGTACACCTTC.

The chain links TRBV6-1 to TRBJ1-2; D uncertain. CDR3 length equals 10 residues. Germline loops: CDR1 MNHNS, CDR2 SASEGT. V was trimmed by 8 bases and J by 7 bases, leaving 8 bases between them. The CDR3 DNA reads TGTGCCAGCTCCGGGTTTGGCTACACCTTC. This codes for CASSGFGYTF.

In its sample, this clone was seen once. J is TRBJ2-5 and V is TRBV7-6; 13 positions agree with TRBD2. With V trimmed by 5 bases and J by 2 bases, 5 bases remained unmatched. This CDR3 comprises 16 residues. Germline V lookup: CDR1 SGHVS, CDR2 FNYEAQ. The CDR3 DNA reads as TGTGCCAGCAGCCCTCCGGGACTAGCGGGACAAGAGACCCAGTACTTC. This gives the protein CASSPPGLAGQETQYF.

The chain is built from TRBV11-1 and TRBJ2-3, with 14 nucleotides matching TRBD2. The V gene end was trimmed by 5 bases and the J gene end by 5 bases; junction bases not matched to a gene: 6. The germline V gene encodes CDR1 SGHAT and CDR2 FQDESV (reference sequence). This CDR3 is 16 amino acids long. The CDR3 spells CASSETSGGAEDTQYF. In DNA, the CDR3 is TGTGCCAGCAGCGAGACTAGCGGGGGGGCGGAAGATACGCAGTATTTT.

The chain combines TRBV6-4 with TRBJ2-1, with D perhaps matching TRBD2 (6 bases). CDR3 length equals 14 residues. Germline CDR1 is MRHNA and CDR2 is SNTAGT. The V end was cut by 6 bases, the J end by 5 bases, with 14 bases between. CDR3 DNA: TGTGCCAGCAGCTTCTGGGGGGAAGACAATGAGCAGTTCTTC. Protein product: CASSFWGEDNEQFF.

In DNA, the CDR3 is TGTGCCAGCAGCGAAGGGACAGGGGCGTACAATGAGCAGTTCTTC. This gives the protein CASSEGTGAYNEQFF. J is TRBJ2-1 and V is TRBV9; 10 nucleotides line up with TRBD1. This CDR3 is built from 15 residues. Germline V gene data show CDR1 as SGDLS and CDR2 as YYNGEE. V lost 3 bases to trimming and J lost 4 bases; unmatched junction nucleotides: 4. Together with reference TRBV9 and TRBJ2-1, the CDR3 gives the full variable domain: DSGVTQTPKHLITATGQRVTLRCSPRSGDLSVYWYQQSLDQGLQFLIQYYNGEERAKGNILERFSAQQFPDLHSELNLSSLELGDSALYFCASSEGTGAYNEQFFGPGTRLTVL.

The genes are TRBV6-6 and TRBJ2-3; 7 bases are shared with TRBD1. The J segment lost 4 bases and the V segment lost 7 bases, leaving 11 bases of the junction unmatched. The CDR3 has 15 residues. Looked up from germline, CDR1 is MNHNY and CDR2 is SVGAGI (reference sequence). The CDR3 region has the DNA TGTGCCAGCACCATGAACAGGGGAATTGCAGATACGCAGTATTTT. Translation gives CASTMNRGIADTQYF.

The chain is built from TRBV6-1 and TRBJ1-1; 7 bases fit TRBD1. The V gene end was trimmed by 4 bases and the J gene end by 4 bases; junction bases not matched to a gene: 6. The CDR3 has 14 amino acids. Germline V CDR1 and CDR2: MNHNS, SASEGT. CDR3: CASSAQGLGTEAFF. CDR3 coding DNA: TGTGCCAGCAGTGCACAGGGGCTCGGCACTGAAGCTTTCTTT.

The gene calls are TRBV5-1 and TRBJ2-3; TRBD1 matches 8 bases. The CDR3 loop spans 14 amino acids. V lost 0 bases to trimming and J lost 4 bases; unmatched junction nucleotides: 1. Germline CDR1 and CDR2: SGHRS and YFSETQ. The CDR3 DNA sequence: TGCGCCAGCAGCTTGGGACAGGGGCCAGATACGCAGTATTTT. Translating it yields CASSLGQGPDTQYF.